Listed here is a single TCR beta chain. This sample was taken from a study of shared clonotypes between healthy human individuals. Each PCR replicate from the sorted subsets contained about 210 ng DNA, which is tens of thousands of T cell genomes. Method: immunoSEQ multiplex PCR; TCRdb's copy keeps in-frame clones and lacks some. The table includes around 2.3 million clones, almost 96% detected once. Germline V lookup: CDR1 SEHNR, CDR2 FQNEAQ (reference sequence). The CDR3 spans 15 residues. V shed 1 base and J 7 bases; nucleotides not matched to a gene: 1. This chain uses TRBV7-9 with TRBJ1-6; the match to TRBD1 covers 10 bases. This sequence originates from a man between 18 and 35 years old in good health. The sequenced sample consisted of naive CD4+ T cells sorted from blood. Described subset: CD45RA+ positively selected. The CDR3 is CASSLEGQGNSPLHF. The CDR3 bases are TGTGCCAGCAGCTTAGAGGGACAGGGGAATTCACCCCTCCACTTT.